These T cell receptor beta chains were read from a single sample in a study of Ad26.COV2.S vaccination and SARS-CoV-2 variants. This table comes from immunoSEQ multiplex PCR, and its TCRdb copy is limited to in-frame clones, with some not included. The sample contains approximately 480,000 clones, around 90% of which appear only once. The sequences come from peripheral blood, collected in a trial of Ad26.COV2.S vaccine versus placebo. All receptors come from a person aged 18-65 years who received the Ad26.COV2.S COVID-19 vaccine or a placebo. Both conserved end residues are part of each CDR3. The D gene is left open where the match is weak. For some rows the clone size is stated as once, few or many, or as a class when expanded; others skip it.

J	V	length	size	D	DNA	CDR3
TRBJ1-4	TRBV30	12	NA	TRBD1	TGTGCCTGGAGTTTAGGGGGCGAAAAACTGTTTTTT	CAWSLGGEKLFF
TRBJ2-1	TRBV6-5	14	NA	TRBD2	TGTGCCAGCAACTTGGCGGGAGGGAGGGATGAGCAGTTCTTC	CASNLAGGRDEQFF
TRBJ2-7	TRBV4-3	17	NA	NA	TGCGCCAGCAGCCAAGATATAACAGTCCAGCTTCCTTACGAGCAGTACTTC	CASSQDITVQLPYEQYF
TRBJ1-2	TRBV6-6	14	NA	TRBD1	TGTGCCAGCAGGCGACAGGGGGCTGGCTATGGCTACACCTTC	CASRRQGAGYGYTF
TRBJ1-5	TRBV10-3	15	NA	NA	TGTGCCATCAGTGAGTCCGGGACTCAGAATCAGCCCCAGCATTTT	CAISESGTQNQPQHF
TRBJ2-2	TRBV5-4	15	NA	NA	TGTGCCAGCAGCTTTTCGGGGCGGGCCACCGGGGAGCTGTTTTTT	CASSFSGRATGELFF
TRBJ1-5	TRBV5-8	14	NA	NA	TGTGCCAGCAGCCCTGGCTGGGGGCCTCAGCCCCAGCATTTT	CASSPGWGPQPQHF
TRBJ1-2	TRBV27	13	once	NA	TGTGCCAGCCGTCTTAGGGGGGGTTATGGCTACACCTTC	CASRLRGGYGYTF
TRBJ2-5	TRBV5-4	16	NA	NA	TGTGCCAGCAGCGCTCGGTACCGGGACCTTCAAGAGACCCAGTACTTC	CASSARYRDLQETQYF
TRBJ2-2	TRBV9	14	NA	NA	TGTGCCAGCAGCGTAGAAGTGAGGGGCGGGGAGCTGTTTTTT	CASSVEVRGGELFF
TRBJ1-2	TRBV5-6	16	NA	NA	TGTGCCAGCAGCCCAGTCGGACAAGGCGGGTACTATGGCTACACCTTC	CASSPVGQGGYYGYTF
TRBJ2-7	TRBV6-6	12	NA	NA	TGTGCCAGCCGGGACCGGCTGAACGAGCAGTACTTC	CASRDRLNEQYF
TRBJ1-2	TRBV28	12	NA	NA	TGTGCCACCGTAGGAGCCAACTATGGCTACACCTTC	CATVGANYGYTF
TRBJ2-7	TRBV12-3/TRBV12-4	11	once	NA	TGTGCCAGCAGCGGACAGTTAAAGCAGTACTTC	CASSGQLKQYF
TRBJ2-7	TRBV6-5	13	few	TRBD1	TGTGCCAGCATCCACCCAGGGGGCAACGAGCAGTACTTC	CASIHPGGNEQYF
TRBJ1-6	TRBV5-1	13	NA	NA	TGCGCCAGCACTGTAGGAGATAATTCACCCCTCCACTTT	CASTVGDNSPLHF
TRBJ1-1	TRBV7-9	14	once	NA	TGTGCCAGCAGCTTGAGGGAATTGAACACTGAAGCTTTCTTT	CASSLRELNTEAFF
TRBJ1-2	TRBV4-1	15	NA	TRBD1	TGCGCCAGCAGTGAAACACTTCAGGGGGTCCCTGGCTACACCTTC	CASSETLQGVPGYTF
TRBJ2-5	TRBV15	15	NA	NA	TGTGCCACCAGCAGAGACCAAGGGAGAAGAGAGACCCAGTACTTC	CATSRDQGRRETQYF
TRBJ2-4	TRBV5-1	17	NA	TRBD1	TGCGCCAGCAGCTCGATAACAGGGGGGCTAGCCAAAAACATTCAGTACTTC	CASSSITGGLAKNIQYF
TRBJ2-7	TRBV11-2	14	once	TRBD2	TGTGCCAGCAGCTTAGGCGGGGGAGCCTACGAGCAGTACTTC	CASSLGGGAYEQYF
TRBJ1-3	TRBV30	12	NA	NA	TGTGCCTCGGGGTACTCTGGAAACACCATATATTTT	CASGYSGNTIYF
TRBJ1-6	TRBV5-4	14	NA	TRBD1	TGTGCCAGCAGCTACGGGACAGCTGATTCACCCCTCCACTTT	CASSYGTADSPLHF
TRBJ2-1	TRBV3-1/TRBV3-2	14	NA	TRBD2	TGTGCCGACCGGCTAGCGGGTTTCCTTGATGAGCAGTTCTTC	CADRLAGFLDEQFF
TRBJ2-1	TRBV3-1/TRBV3-2	12	NA	TRBD2	TGTGCCAGCGGGAGGGTTAACAATGAGCAGTTCTTC	CASGRVNNEQFF
TRBJ2-6	TRBV9	18	NA	NA	TGTGCCAGCAGCGTATCGGAGCGGACCTACTCTGGGGCCAACGTCCTGACTTTC	CASSVSERTYSGANVLTF
TRBJ1-1	TRBV15	14	NA	NA	TGTGCCACCAGCAGAACAGGCTCCAACACTGAAGCTTTCTTT	CATSRTGSNTEAFF
TRBJ1-1	TRBV20-1	11	NA	NA	TGCAGTGCTCAGGAACAGGGTGAAGCTTTCTTT	CSAQEQGEAFF
TRBJ1-4	TRBV14	14	NA	NA	TGTGCCAGCAGCCAAGAACAGTTAGAGGAAAAACTGTTTTTT	CASSQEQLEEKLFF
TRBJ2-2	TRBV2	16	NA	TRBD2	TGTGCCAGCAGTGACCCCGCCGGGGGGGCTAGCGGGGAGCTGTTTTTT	CASSDPAGGASGELFF
TRBJ2-7	TRBV18	11	few	NA	TGTGCCAGCTCACAGGGAGACGAGCAGTACTTC	CASSQGDEQYF
TRBJ2-2	TRBV18	19	NA	NA	TGTGCCAGCTCACCACCGATAGGACTGCGAAGCCCCGGGACCGGGGAGCTGTTTTTT	CASSPPIGLRSPGTGELFF
TRBJ1-4	TRBV28	15	NA	TRBD1	TGTGCCAGCAGCCCTGGGACAGCAACTAATGAAAAACTGTTTTTT	CASSPGTATNEKLFF
TRBJ1-1	TRBV9	13	NA	NA	TGTGCCAGCAGCGTATATACAGACACTGAAGCTTTCTTT	CASSVYTDTEAFF
TRBJ1-5	TRBV24-1	16	NA	NA	TGTGCCACCAGTGATCACCCAACAGATGACAATCAGCCCCAGCATTTT	CATSDHPTDDNQPQHF
TRBJ1-5	TRBV19	16	once	NA	TGTGCCAGTAGGGGCCGGGACACAGACCTCAATCAGCCCCAGCATTTT	CASRGRDTDLNQPQHF
TRBJ2-7	TRBV21-1	12	NA	NA	TGTGCCAGCAGCCAGGGGGTCCACGAGCAGTACTTC	CASSQGVHEQYF